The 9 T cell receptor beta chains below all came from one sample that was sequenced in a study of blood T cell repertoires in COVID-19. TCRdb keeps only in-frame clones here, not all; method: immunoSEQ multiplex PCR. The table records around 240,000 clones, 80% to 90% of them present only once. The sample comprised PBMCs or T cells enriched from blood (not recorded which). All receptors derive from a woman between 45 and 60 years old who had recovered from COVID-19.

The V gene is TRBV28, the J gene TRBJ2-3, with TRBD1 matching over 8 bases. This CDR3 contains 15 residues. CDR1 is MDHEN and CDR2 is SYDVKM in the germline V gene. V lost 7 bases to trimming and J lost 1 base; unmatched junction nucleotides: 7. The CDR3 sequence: CASTPSGQGTDTQYF. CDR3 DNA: TGTGCCAGCACCCCATCGGGACAGGGCACAGATACGCAGTATTTT.

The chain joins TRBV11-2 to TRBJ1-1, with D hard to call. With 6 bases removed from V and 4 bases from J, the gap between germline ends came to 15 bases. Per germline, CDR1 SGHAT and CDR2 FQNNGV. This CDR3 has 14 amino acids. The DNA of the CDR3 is TGTGCCAGCAGTCGCGCCCGCGGAGGCACTGAAGCTTTCTTT. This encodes CASSRARGGTEAFF. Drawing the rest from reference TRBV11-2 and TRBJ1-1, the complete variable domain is EAGVAQSPRYKIIEKRQSVAFWCNPISGHATLYWYQQILGQGPKLLIQFQNNGVVDDSQLPKDRFSAERLKGVDSTLKIQPAKLEDSAVYLCASSRARGGTEAFFGQGTRLTVV.

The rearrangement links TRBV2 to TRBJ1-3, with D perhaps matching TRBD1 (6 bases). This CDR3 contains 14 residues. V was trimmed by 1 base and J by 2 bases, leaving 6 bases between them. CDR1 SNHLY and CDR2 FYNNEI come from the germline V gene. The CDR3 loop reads CASSEEGAGNTIYF. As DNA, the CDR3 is TGTGCCAGCAGTGAAGAGGGGGCTGGAAACACCATATATTTT.

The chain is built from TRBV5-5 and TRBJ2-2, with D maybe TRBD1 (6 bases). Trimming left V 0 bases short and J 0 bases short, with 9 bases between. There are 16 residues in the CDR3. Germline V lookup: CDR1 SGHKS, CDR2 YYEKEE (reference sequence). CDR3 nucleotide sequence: TGTGCCAGCAGCTTGGAAGCAGGGGCGAACACCGGGGAGCTGTTTTTT. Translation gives CASSLEAGANTGELFF.

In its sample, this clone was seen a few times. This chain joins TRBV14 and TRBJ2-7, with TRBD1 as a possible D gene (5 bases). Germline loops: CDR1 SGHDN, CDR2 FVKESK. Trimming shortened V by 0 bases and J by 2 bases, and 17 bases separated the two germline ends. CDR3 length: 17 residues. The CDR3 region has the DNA TGTGCCAGCAGCCAAGATCGGCTGACAGATATGACCTACGAGCAGTACTTC. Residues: CASSQDRLTDMTYEQYF.

CDR3 region: CASSFSNRTGTF. In DNA, the CDR3 is TGTGCCAGCAGTTTCTCGAACAGAACTGGCACCTTC. V and J are TRBV5-4 and TRBJ1-2, with D uncertain. This CDR3 is built from 12 residues. Germline assignment: CDR1 SGHNT and CDR2 YYREEE (reference sequence). Deletions cut 5 bases from V and 13 bases from J, with 18 bases between.

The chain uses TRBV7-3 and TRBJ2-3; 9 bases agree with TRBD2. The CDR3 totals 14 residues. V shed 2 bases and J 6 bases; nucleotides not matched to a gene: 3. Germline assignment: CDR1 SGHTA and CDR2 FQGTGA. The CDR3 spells CASSLGLASDTQYF. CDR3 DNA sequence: TGTGCCAGCAGCTTAGGACTAGCGAGTGATACGCAGTATTTT. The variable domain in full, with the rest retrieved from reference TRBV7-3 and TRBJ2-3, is GAGVSQTPSNKVTEKGKYVELRCDPISGHTALYWYRQSLGQGPEFLIYFQGTGAADDSGLPNDRFFAVRPEGSVSTLKIQRTERGDSAVYLCASSLGLASDTQYFGPGTRLTVL.

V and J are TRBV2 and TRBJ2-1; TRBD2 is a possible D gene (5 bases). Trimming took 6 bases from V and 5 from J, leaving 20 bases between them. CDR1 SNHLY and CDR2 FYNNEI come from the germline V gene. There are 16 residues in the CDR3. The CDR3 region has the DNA TGTGCCAGCAGCGCCACTAGAAGCGGTAGGCACAATGAGCAGTTCTTC. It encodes CASSATRSGRHNEQFF.

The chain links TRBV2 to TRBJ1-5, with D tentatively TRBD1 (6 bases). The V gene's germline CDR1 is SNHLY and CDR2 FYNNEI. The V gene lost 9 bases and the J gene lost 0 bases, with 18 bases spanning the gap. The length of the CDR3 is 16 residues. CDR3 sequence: CASDSDSLSSNQPQHF. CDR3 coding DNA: TGTGCCAGTGATTCGGACAGTCTTTCTAGCAATCAGCCCCAGCATTTT.